These 27 T cell receptor beta chains were sequenced from one sample in a study of vaccination effects on CD4 cells after COVID-19. Antigen-specific CD4+ T cells expanded by the ViraFEST assay with viral peptide pools were then sequenced. Researchers isolated CD4+ T cells once approximately ten days of culture had elapsed. Absence of prior SARS-CoV-2 infection characterized the vaccine recipients, who showed negative nucleocapsid antibodies. Some clones are missing from TCRdb's copy, which holds only in-frame ones; the method was immunoSEQ multiplex PCR. The profile shows about 63,000 clones, approximately 71% of them singletons. These TCRs' antigens remain unknown. The material sequenced was CD4+ T cells from PBMCs cultured with HCoV-OC43 spike peptides, taken before COVID-19 vaccination. Documented subset: HCoV-OC43 spike overlapping peptide pool stimulation. All receptors derive from a human donor who received a COVID-19 vaccine.

This chain joins TRBV7-3 and TRBJ2-5; D not certain. The CDR3 has 13 amino acids. Germline V gives CDR1 SGHTA, CDR2 FQGTGA. The V end lost 1 base, the J end lost 5 bases, and 8 bases lay between the germline ends. The CDR3 coding sequence is TGTGCCAGCAGCTTAAGTTCTTTTGAGACCCAGTACTTC. It codes for CASSLSSFETQYF.

The rearrangement links TRBV27 to TRBJ1-2; D perhaps matches TRBD1 (5 bases). CDR1 is MNHEY, CDR2 SMNVEV, per germline (reference sequence). This CDR3 contains 15 residues. V was trimmed by 2 bases and J by 2 bases, leaving 12 bases between them. In nucleotides, the CDR3 is TGTGCCAGCAGTTTAGATCGGCAGGGAAACTATGGCTACACCTTC. This sequence encodes CASSLDRQGNYGYTF.

The chain carries TRBV6-5 and TRBJ1-1; D not resolved. Germline-derived CDR1 and CDR2 are MNHEY and SVGAGI. This CDR3 comprises 13 residues. V was cut by 7 bases and J by 4 bases, with 13 bases left in between. CDR3 amino acids: CASTRTGGTEAFF. CDR3 bases: TGTGCCAGCACCCGGACGGGAGGCACTGAAGCTTTCTTT.

V is TRBV6-4 and J is TRBJ1-1; D is possibly TRBD1 (6 bases). The CDR3 spans 14 residues. CDR1 and CDR2 (germline): MRHNA, SNTAGT. The V end lost 4 bases, the J end lost 8 bases, and 17 bases lay between the germline ends. CDR3 in DNA: TGTGCCAGCAGTGTAGGCAGGGGCCAAGGGGAAGCTTTCTTT. Protein: CASSVGRGQGEAFF.

This rearrangement joins TRBV2 to TRBJ2-2; D may be TRBD2 (6 bases). Germline-derived CDR1 and CDR2 are SNHLY and FYNNEI. V was shortened by 3 bases and J by 6 bases, with 8 bases between the two germline ends. This CDR3 contains 13 residues. Here the CDR3 reads CASSDGGSGELFF. DNA of the CDR3: TGTGCCAGCAGTGATGGGGGGTCCGGGGAGCTGTTTTTT.

This chain uses TRBV5-6 with TRBJ2-7; D may be TRBD2 (6 bases). CDR1 is SGHDT and CDR2 is YYEEEE in the germline V gene. The CDR3 has 15 residues. Trimming pared 0 bases from V and 3 bases from J, leaving 13 bases between. The CDR3 DNA reads as TGTGCCAGCAGCTTGGCCACCAGCGGGCGCTACGAGCAGTACGTC. It is translated as CASSLATSGRYEQYV.

This clone was detected once. The J gene is TRBJ1-2, the V gene TRBV3-1 (or the pseudogene TRBV3-2); the D is unclear. Deletions cut 1 base from V and 4 bases from J, with 13 bases between. From germline, CDR1 is LGHDT and CDR2 YNNKEL (reference sequence). There are 15 residues in the CDR3. The CDR3 DNA follows: TGTGCCAGCAGCCAAGCACAGTCACGGCTCTATGGCTACACCTTC. It codes for CASSQAQSRLYGYTF.

The rearrangement joins TRBV6-5 to TRBJ1-2; the match to TRBD1 covers 7 bases. The CDR3 has 13 amino acids. The germline V gene encodes CDR1 MNHEY and CDR2 SVGAGI. V lost 6 bases and J lost 8; bases outside the gene matches: 9. CDR3 in amino acids: CASRLRQGYGYTF. The CDR3 bases are TGTGCCAGCAGATTAAGACAGGGTTACGGCTACACCTTC.

V gene TRBV7-5 combines with J gene TRBJ2-7; the DNA was not used to check the table's D call, TRBD1. TRBV7-5 has pseudogene status. The CDR3 length is 18 residues. The CDR3 region is CARSPIKIQGKGVYEQYV. The DNA of the CDR3 is TGTGCCAGAAGCCCGATTAAAATCCAGGGTAAGGGCGTCTACGAGCAGTACGTC.

The V call is TRBV10-3, the J call TRBJ2-3; possible D gene TRBD2, 5 bases. Trimming took 6 bases from V and 2 from J, leaving 9 bases between them. Germline CDR1 and CDR2: ENHRY and SYGVKD. CDR3 size: 13 residues. CDR3 DNA: TGTGCCATCAGCCGGGATGCCACAGATACGCAGTATTTT. It specifies CAISRDATDTQYF.

This clone was picked up a small number of times. The chain is built from TRBV5-1 and TRBJ1-2, with D perhaps TRBD1 (5 bases). The germline gives CDR1 SGHRS, CDR2 YFSETQ. The CDR3 is made up of 14 amino acids. Between the trimmed V and J ends, which lost 5 bases and 0 bases, there was a span of 11 bases. CDR3 in amino acids: CASRPGTTNYGYTF. DNA of the CDR3: TGCGCCAGCAGGCCGGGGACCACTAACTATGGCTACACCTTC.

This clone was seen once. This sequence joins TRBV11-3 and TRBJ1-2; D ambiguous. Trimming left V 4 bases short and J 4 bases short, with 10 bases between. The CDR3 totals 13 residues. CDR1 is SGHNT and CDR2 is YENEEA in the germline V gene. As DNA, the CDR3 is TGTGCCAGCAGCTGCCCCGGTACCTATGGCTACACCTTC. Amino acids: CASSCPGTYGYTF.

The V and J genes are TRBV5-1 and TRBJ2-1; tentatively, D is TRBD2 (6 bases). V was trimmed by 0 bases and J by 5 bases, leaving 12 bases between them. CDR3 length: 15 amino acids. Germline V gives CDR1 SGHRS, CDR2 YFSETQ. CDR3 DNA: TGCGCCAGCAGCTTGGTGGTTAGCGGAGACAATGAGCAGTTCTTC. Amino acid sequence: CASSLVVSGDNEQFF.

The gene calls are TRBV5-1 and TRBJ1-4; D perhaps matches TRBD1 (5 bases). Germline CDR1 reads SGHRS; CDR2 reads YFSETQ. Trimming took 4 bases from V and 8 from J, leaving 12 bases between them. The CDR3 runs to 13 residues. The chain's CDR3 is CASSPGHTEKLFF. DNA for the CDR3: TGCGCCAGCAGCCCGGGGCATACCGAAAAACTGTTTTTT.

This clone was seen a few times. The chain combines TRBV5-6 with TRBJ2-7, with TRBD1 as a possible D gene (6 bases). V was pared by 2 bases and J by 5 bases, with 17 bases between. The CDR3 covers 15 residues. Germline CDR1 is SGHDT and CDR2 is YYEEEE. For the CDR3, the DNA is TGTGCCAGCAGCTTTGGCAGGGGCTTCTCTAACGAGCAGTACGTC. This encodes CASSFGRGFSNEQYV.

This clone was seen a single time. J is TRBJ1-1 and V is TRBV5-5, with D hard to call. Trimming removed 2 bases at V and 1 base at J, with 12 bases between. The CDR3 has 15 residues. CDR1 and CDR2 (germline): SGHKS, YYEKEE (reference sequence). The CDR3 loop reads CASSFITVSNTEAFF. The CDR3 nucleotides read TGTGCCAGCAGCTTTATAACAGTATCGAACACTGAAGCTTTCTTT.

The rearrangement joins TRBV25-1 to TRBJ2-5; D not resolved. In germline, CDR1 is MGHDK, CDR2 SYGVNS. This CDR3 is built from 15 residues. Trimming left V 1 base short and J 1 base short, with 10 bases between. DNA for the CDR3: TGTGCCAGCAGTGAATTTGACGGATTCCAAGAGACCCAGTACTTC. Amino acid sequence: CASSEFDGFQETQYF.

The CDR3 loop is CASSVGGLNTEAFF. Written as DNA, the CDR3 is TGCGCCAGCAGCGTCGGAGGGTTGAACACTGAAGCTTTCTTT. This chain connects TRBV5-1 to TRBJ1-1; D not resolved. The CDR3 has 14 amino acids. Germline lookup yields CDR1 SGHRS and CDR2 YFSETQ. Trimming shortened V by 4 bases and J by 0 bases, and 10 bases separated the two germline ends.

The chain is built from TRBV10-1 and TRBJ1-2; no clear D. CDR1 and CDR2 from the germline V gene are WNHNN and SYGVQD (reference sequence). Trimming took 0 bases from V and 2 from J, leaving 4 bases between them. CDR3 size: 13 residues. The CDR3 protein is CASSESPNYGYTF. CDR3 in DNA: TGCGCCAGCAGTGAGTCTCCGAACTATGGCTACACCTTC.

This clone was recorded only once. The CDR3 DNA reads as TGTGCCAGCAGTGAATCGAGGGGGGGCTATGGCTACACCTTC. Amino acids: CASSESRGGYGYTF. The chain couples TRBV25-1 to TRBJ1-2, with D possibly matching TRBD1 (6 bases). The CDR3 sequence is 14 residues long. V was pared by 1 base and J by 4 bases, with 10 bases between. The V gene's germline CDR1 is MGHDK and CDR2 SYGVNS.

CDR3 bases: TGTGCCAGCAGTGAACCGACAGGGACTCGAGAGACCCAGTACTTC. Translation: CASSEPTGTRETQYF. J is TRBJ2-5 and V is TRBV28; possible D gene TRBD1, 7 bases. Between the trimmed V and J ends, which lost 5 bases and 4 bases, there was a span of 17 bases. Germline lookup yields CDR1 MDHEN and CDR2 SYDVKM. The CDR3 is 15 residues long.

This clone was seen once. This rearrangement joins TRBV28 to TRBJ1-2, with unresolved D. The V end was cut by 3 bases, the J end by 5 bases, with 7 bases between. The CDR3 runs 12 residues. Germline V gene data show CDR1 as MDHEN and CDR2 as SYDVKM. The CDR3 protein is CASSFARYGYTF. Written as DNA, the CDR3 is TGTGCCAGCAGTTTCGCCAGGTATGGCTACACCTTC.

The chain has TRBV4-1 and TRBJ2-3, with D maybe TRBD1 (5 bases). CDR3 length equals 14 residues. Trimming left V 0 bases short and J 6 bases short, with 10 bases between. Germline CDR1 MGHRA, CDR2 YSYEKL. CDR3 protein: CASSQDLNRDTQYF. The CDR3 DNA is TGCGCCAGCAGCCAAGATTTGAACAGGGATACGCAGTATTTT.

This clone was picked up one time. CDR3 DNA: TGTGCCAGCAGTACCCGACAGGGTGGTAACACTGAAGCTTTCTTT. It yields the protein CASSTRQGGNTEAFF. The chain carries TRBV6-5 and TRBJ1-1; 7 positions match TRBD1. Germline V CDR1 and CDR2: MNHEY, SVGAGI. The V gene end was trimmed by 5 bases and the J gene end by 2 bases; junction bases not matched to a gene: 8. The CDR3 is made up of 15 amino acids.

The chain recombines TRBV3-1 (or the pseudogene TRBV3-2) with TRBJ1-2; perhaps TRBD1 as D (5 bases). The CDR3 covers 15 residues. CDR1 LGHDT and CDR2 YNNKEL come from the germline V gene (reference sequence). V lost 0 bases to trimming and J lost 8 bases, with 16 bases between them. The CDR3 DNA is TGTGCCAGCAGCCAAGATGTCCAGGGTCTTTACGGCTACACCTTC. It codes for CASSQDVQGLYGYTF.

The chain couples TRBV9 to TRBJ2-2; D call uncertain. The V gene's germline CDR1 is SGDLS and CDR2 YYNGEE. V gave up 4 bases and J gave up 6 bases, with 16 bases separating them. The length of the CDR3 is 15 residues. CDR3 in DNA: TGTGCCAGCAGCCCCCAGCTAGGTGGGGCCGGGGAGCTGTTTTTT. It yields the protein CASSPQLGGAGELFF.

V and J are TRBV10-3 and TRBJ2-5, with D possibly matching TRBD1 (7 bases). This CDR3 has 15 residues. The ends were cut back, 6 bases at V and 2 bases at J, with 16 bases in the middle. Germline values: CDR1 ENHRY, CDR2 SYGVKD. The CDR3: CAIRPDRDLQETQYF. CDR3 DNA sequence: TGTGCCATCAGGCCTGACAGGGACTTGCAAGAGACCCAGTACTTC.